The text below deals with one TCR beta chain. Its cognate antigen has yet to be identified. There are no base qualities to consult, and no much larger clone falls within one base. The record originates from a study of blood T cells in healthy people across ages (dated by TCRdb to the mid-2010s). Regarding the study in general: In model experiments, template switching captured about one uniquely barcoded TCR beta cDNA molecule for every two T cells. For two donors (one aged 18 to 30 and one aged 80 or older), the study analyzed two additional independent replicas of 1 million unique cDNA reads from the same blood draw. Using deep sequencing normalized with unique cDNA molecular identifiers, the study measured how TCR beta repertoire diversity changes with age. Four age groups were formed from the donors: young (average approximately 15 years), middle-aged (more than 35), aged (roughly 58) and long-lived (about 80). Results the study describes overall, beyond this receptor: Estimates of total diversity based on one million sequenced T cells were considered lower bounds and underestimates. Compared with the aged group, the long-lived group had more naive CD4+ T cells, fewer expanded clones and increased TCR diversity, suggesting age selection. The percentage of naive T cells measured by flow cytometry correlated strongly with observed TCR beta diversity. Conclusive comparison of naive and antigen-experienced compartments was prevented by the profiling of bulk unsorted PBMCs. Because donor CMV infection status was unknown, age-related changes in expanded clonotypes were potentially confounded. Observed TCR beta diversity per million T cells fell roughly linearly with age, and a significant reduction was already apparent by age roughly 40.

CDR1 and CDR2 are drawn from the germline V gene: LGHNA, YSLEER. The CDR3 measures 17 amino acids from cysteine to phenylalanine. The CDR3 DNA has 51 bases and is translated from base 1. V ends up 0 bases short and J 5 bases short, with an unmatched junction base count of 10. Libraries were built with 5' RACE. The instrument was an Illumina HiSeq 2500. A second roughly 7 to 11 cycle PCR used a sample-barcoded 5' primer and a J-beta primer mix. A template-switch 5' adaptor carrying 12 random nucleotides introduced a unique molecular identifier onto each TCR beta cDNA molecule. At least 2.5 million CDR3-containing paired-end reads were obtained from each sample. First-strand cDNA was synthesized from all RNA with the Mint cDNA synthesis kit, primed by a TRBC-specific oligonucleotide. Following uracil-DNA glycosylase treatment, a first 18-cycle PCR with universal primers M1SS and BC2_uni_R was performed on all cDNA. On the authors' methods: Normalization of each sample was performed by random selection of 1 million high-quality reads, each carrying a distinct molecular identifier. Reads with shared molecular identifiers were discarded instead of being binned into consensus sequences. MiTCR, run with a Q25 quality threshold and the strictest error-elimination algorithm, handled CDR3 identification, clonotype clustering and error correction. Lower-bound total TCR beta diversity was estimated with a nonparametric unseen species model using Euler transformation. TCRdb reprocessing: public reads trimmed at Q25 with fastp, clones called with MiXCR, in-frame beta chains kept. Each record represents a unique CDR3 protein, reported with the most common genes and DNA among its rows. The V and J calls come from TCRdb's annotation, not from the publication. The sample profile shows hundreds of thousands of distinct CDR3 sequences; approximately 25% of them were found once. Together, the top ten hold more than 8.5% of the sample.

The 39 donors, aged roughly 6 to 100 years, were systemically healthy Caucasian individuals from Russia. Each donor gave roughly 9 milliliters of peripheral blood, drawn into EDTA-treated Vacutainer tubes. Ficoll-Paque density-gradient centrifugation was used to isolate PBMCs, with at least 7 million obtained per sample. Trizol reagent was used to extract total RNA from PBMCs, with at least 6 micrograms per sample. For every donor, flow cytometry on a PBMC aliquot measured the percentage of naive CD45RAhigh/CD27high T cells. These records were also assigned to another study, of T cells of mothers and their children. As the second publication notes: Nine systemically healthy Caucasian individuals served as donors, namely three mothers together with their six children. cDNA synthesis used all of the extracted RNA, with approximately 1.6 ug of RNA in each 15 ul reaction. In the second PCR, the M1S primer added sample barcodes and 2-4 random nucleotides. Each mother yielded over 8.5 million TCR beta CDR3 reads and each child 2.5 million to 3 million reads. In both related and unrelated pairs, thymic selection shapes the output of TCR recombination in a similar way, with inherited differences having only a minor effect. Normalized repertoire overlap was always slightly but never significantly higher in related than unrelated mother-child pairs. No persistent microchimeric T cell clones were found, with a detection sensitivity of 80 to 100 clones per million clonotypes. Deep NGS was used in the study to compare the TCR beta repertoires of mothers and children and to look for features that separate related mother-child pairs from unrelated individuals. Mothers averaged roughly 36 +/- 4 years of age and children averaged around 10 +/- 4 years. Libraries were sequenced on Illumina HiSeq 2000 with 100+100 nt paired-end reads after adapter ligation with NEBNext reagents. Mother and child libraries were prepared a month apart and sequenced in separate runs to prevent cross-contamination. Each donor had between roughly 500,000 and 2,200,000 distinct TCR beta clonotypes identified. Naive TCR beta clonotypes were estimated from low-frequency clonotypes matched to each donor's FACS-determined naive share, without sorting.

Sequenced input: blood. The source is a boy aged 5-17 years in good health. Recombination linked TRBV4-3 to TRBJ2-5; 9 junctional bases match TRBD2. This receptor has the CDR3 CASSQDPSGALFETQYF. The nucleotide sequence is given as TGCGCCAGCAGCCAAGATCCTAGCGGGGCCTTATTTGAGACCCAGTACTTC.